This is a list of T cell receptor beta chains from one sample in a study of cytotoxic CD8 clonotypes in ibrutinib-treated CLL. Some clones are missing from TCRdb's copy, which holds only in-frame ones; the method was immunoSEQ multiplex PCR. The sample has about 200,000 clones; 55% to 85% are singletons. Here the sequenced sample was PBMCs, taken after 24 months of ibrutinib treatment. The receptors come from a human donor with chronic lymphocytic leukemia. Each CDR3 is given with its conserved first and last residue. D genes are given only for firm matches. Clone size is not always given. Where it is, it says once, few, many or a class for expanded clones.

CDR3 length: 17
J gene: TRBJ1-1
V gene: TRBV5-1
clone size: -
D gene: -
CDR3 DNA: TGCGCCAGCAGCTTGGGAGCAGCTAAGGTCATGAACACTGAAGCTTTCTTT
CDR3 protein: CASSLGAAKVMNTEAFF

CDR3 length: 15
J gene: TRBJ2-7
V gene: TRBV27
clone size: -
D gene: TRBD2
CDR3 DNA: TGTGCCAGCACCTCGCGGGGCGGGGGATCCTACGAGCAGTACTTC
CDR3 protein: CASTSRGGGSYEQYF

CDR3 length: 14
J gene: TRBJ2-2
V gene: TRBV5-1
clone size: -
D gene: TRBD2
CDR3 DNA: TGCGCCAGCAGAGTAGCGGGGGAGGACGGGGAGCTGTTTTTT
CDR3 protein: CASRVAGEDGELFF

CDR3 length: 12
J gene: TRBJ1-1
V gene: TRBV7-6
clone size: -
D gene: -
CDR3 DNA: TGTGCCAGCAGCCCGGGTTGGACTGAAGCTTTCTTT
CDR3 protein: CASSPGWTEAFF

CDR3 length: 17
J gene: TRBJ2-1
V gene: TRBV2
clone size: -
D gene: -
CDR3 DNA: TGTGCCAGCAACCAGAAGGTTAGCGGAAGCTCCTACAATGAGCAGTTCTTC
CDR3 protein: CASNQKVSGSSYNEQFF

CDR3 length: 15
J gene: TRBJ2-5
V gene: TRBV7-6
clone size: -
D gene: -
CDR3 DNA: TGTGCCAGCAGCTTAAGCGGCCAGACGAGGGAGACCCAGTACTTC
CDR3 protein: CASSLSGQTRETQYF

CDR3 length: 12
J gene: TRBJ1-1
V gene: TRBV6-5
clone size: -
D gene: -
CDR3 DNA: TGTGCCACGGCCCGGGGGAACACTGAAGCTTTCTTT
CDR3 protein: CATARGNTEAFF

CDR3 length: 14
J gene: TRBJ2-1
V gene: TRBV6-1
clone size: few
D gene: -
CDR3 DNA: TGTGCCAGCAGGTGGACAGTGTCGGGCAATGAGCAGTTCTTC
CDR3 protein: CASRWTVSGNEQFF

CDR3 length: 15
J gene: TRBJ1-6
V gene: TRBV18
clone size: -
D gene: -
CDR3 DNA: TGTGCCAGCTCACCACGTCAGGGTGAAAATTCACCCCTCCACTTT
CDR3 protein: CASSPRQGENSPLHF

CDR3 length: 19
J gene: TRBJ2-6
V gene: TRBV4-3
clone size: -
D gene: -
CDR3 DNA: TGCGCCAGCAGCCCCTACGGTGACAGACCACACTCTGGGGCCAACGTCCTGACTTTC
CDR3 protein: CASSPYGDRPHSGANVLTF

CDR3 length: 14
J gene: TRBJ2-5
V gene: TRBV7-9
clone size: -
D gene: TRBD2
CDR3 DNA: TGTGCCAGCAGGAAGACCGGGACTAAAGAGACCCAGTACTTC
CDR3 protein: CASRKTGTKETQYF

CDR3 length: 15
J gene: TRBJ1-2
V gene: TRBV7-2
clone size: once
D gene: -
CDR3 DNA: TGTGCCAGCAGCACCCCACAGGGTGGGCTCTATGGCTACACCTTC
CDR3 protein: CASSTPQGGLYGYTF

CDR3 length: 16
J gene: TRBJ2-7
V gene: TRBV4-3
clone size: -
D gene: TRBD2
CDR3 DNA: TGCGCCAGCAGCCAGCTTAGCGGGAGAGGTTCTTACGAGCAGTACTTC
CDR3 protein: CASSQLSGRGSYEQYF

CDR3 length: 13
J gene: TRBJ2-5
V gene: TRBV28
clone size: -
D gene: -
CDR3 DNA: TGTGCCAGCGGAAGGGGGTCCCAGGCCGCCCAGTACTTC
CDR3 protein: CASGRGSQAAQYF

CDR3 length: 15
J gene: TRBJ2-7
V gene: TRBV30
clone size: few
D gene: -
CDR3 DNA: TGTGCCTGGAGATCTAGGGACACCCCTACTCTCGAGCAGTACTTC
CDR3 protein: CAWRSRDTPTLEQYF

CDR3 length: 15
J gene: TRBJ2-7
V gene: TRBV7-3
clone size: once
D gene: -
CDR3 DNA: TGTGCCAGCAGCTCTAAGCCCAGGAAAACCTACGAGCAGTACTTC
CDR3 protein: CASSSKPRKTYEQYF

CDR3 length: 15
J gene: TRBJ1-1
V gene: TRBV6-5
clone size: -
D gene: -
CDR3 DNA: TGTGCCAGCAGCCTACTTGGGGGGAGTAACACTGAAGCTTTCTTT
CDR3 protein: CASSLLGGSNTEAFF

CDR3 length: 15
J gene: TRBJ1-2
V gene: TRBV27
clone size: few
D gene: TRBD1
CDR3 DNA: TGTGCCAGCAGTTTTGGACAGGGGGCTGTCTATGGCTACACCTTC
CDR3 protein: CASSFGQGAVYGYTF

CDR3 length: 12
J gene: TRBJ1-2
V gene: TRBV9
clone size: -
D gene: -
CDR3 DNA: TGTGCCAGCACCCAGGGGAACTATGGCTACACCTTC
CDR3 protein: CASTQGNYGYTF

CDR3 length: 15
J gene: TRBJ2-3
V gene: TRBV4-3
clone size: -
D gene: TRBD2
CDR3 DNA: TGCGCCAGCAGCCAAGTCGTGGGAGGGCCATATACGCAGTATTTT
CDR3 protein: CASSQVVGGPYTQYF

CDR3 length: 15
J gene: TRBJ1-4
V gene: TRBV7-9
clone size: -
D gene: -
CDR3 DNA: TGTGCCAGCAGCCTTACAGGGACCCAGAATGAAAAACTGTTTTTT
CDR3 protein: CASSLTGTQNEKLFF

CDR3 length: 14
J gene: TRBJ2-7
V gene: TRBV2
clone size: -
D gene: TRBD2
CDR3 DNA: TGTGCCAGCAGTTCTCCTAGCGGGAGGTACGAGCAGTACTTC
CDR3 protein: CASSSPSGRYEQYF

CDR3 length: 15
J gene: TRBJ2-5
V gene: TRBV6-5
clone size: -
D gene: -
CDR3 DNA: TGTGCCAGCAGTTACTCGGGACACATACAAGAGACCCAGTACTTC
CDR3 protein: CASSYSGHIQETQYF

CDR3 length: 14
J gene: TRBJ1-5
V gene: TRBV18
clone size: -
D gene: TRBD1
CDR3 DNA: TGTGCCAGCTCACCACGACAGGGGAATCAGCCCCAGCATTTT
CDR3 protein: CASSPRQGNQPQHF

CDR3 length: 15
J gene: TRBJ2-1
V gene: TRBV14
clone size: few
D gene: -
CDR3 DNA: TGTGCCAGCAGCGTACGGAGTCCCCCCTACAATGAGCAGTTCTTC
CDR3 protein: CASSVRSPPYNEQFF

CDR3 length: 15
J gene: TRBJ1-1
V gene: TRBV5-4
clone size: -
D gene: -
CDR3 DNA: TGTGCCAGCAGCTTGGTTCGTGGGGAGAACACTGAAGCTTTCTTT
CDR3 protein: CASSLVRGENTEAFF

CDR3 length: 18
J gene: TRBJ2-1
V gene: TRBV27
clone size: -
D gene: -
CDR3 DNA: TGTGCCAGCAGTTTATTCGGCATCAGGACGGAGGTTGGGGGTGAGCAGTTCTTC
CDR3 protein: CASSLFGIRTEVGGEQFF

CDR3 length: 18
J gene: TRBJ2-1
V gene: TRBV4-1
clone size: few
D gene: TRBD1
CDR3 DNA: TGCGCCAGCAGCCAAGTTATATCGTGGGGCCAGGGGGCCAATGAGCAGTTCTTC
CDR3 protein: CASSQVISWGQGANEQFF

CDR3 length: 13
J gene: TRBJ2-2
V gene: TRBV15
clone size: -
D gene: -
CDR3 DNA: TGTGCCACCAGCAGAGTGAAGACCGGGGAGCTGTTTTTT
CDR3 protein: CATSRVKTGELFF

CDR3 length: 14
J gene: TRBJ2-1
V gene: TRBV30
clone size: once
D gene: -
CDR3 DNA: TGTGCCTGGAGTATCAGGGATAGGGACAATGAGCAGTTCTTC
CDR3 protein: CAWSIRDRDNEQFF

CDR3 length: 15
J gene: TRBJ2-2
V gene: TRBV5-4
clone size: -
D gene: -
CDR3 DNA: TGTGCCAGCAGCTCGGAAGTCGCGAACACCGGGGAGCTGTTTTTT
CDR3 protein: CASSSEVANTGELFF

CDR3 length: 15
J gene: TRBJ2-5
V gene: TRBV27
clone size: -
D gene: TRBD1
CDR3 DNA: TGTGCCAGCAGTTTAACGGGACAGATCGTCGAGACCCAGTACTTC
CDR3 protein: CASSLTGQIVETQYF

CDR3 length: 14
J gene: TRBJ2-3
V gene: TRBV30
clone size: -
D gene: -
CDR3 DNA: TGTGCCTTCCGTCTGCGGGATATCACAGATACGCAGTATTTT
CDR3 protein: CAFRLRDITDTQYF

CDR3 length: 18
J gene: TRBJ2-2
V gene: TRBV27
clone size: -
D gene: -
CDR3 DNA: TGTGCCAGCAGTCAACGGTATGGGACGAAGTTTTACACCGGGGAGCTGTTTTTT
CDR3 protein: CASSQRYGTKFYTGELFF

CDR3 length: 15
J gene: TRBJ2-7
V gene: TRBV7-2
clone size: -
D gene: TRBD2
CDR3 DNA: TGTGCCAGCAGCATCCGACTAGCGGGAGGGGGGGAGCAGTACTTC
CDR3 protein: CASSIRLAGGGEQYF

CDR3 length: 11
J gene: TRBJ2-3
V gene: TRBV13
clone size: few
D gene: -
CDR3 DNA: TGTGCCAGCAGCAACACAGATACGCAGTATTTT
CDR3 protein: CASSNTDTQYF

CDR3 length: 17
J gene: TRBJ2-1
V gene: TRBV18
clone size: -
D gene: TRBD2
CDR3 DNA: TGTGCCAGCTCACCAGGGACTAGCGGGCGCTCCTACAATGAGCAGTTCTTC
CDR3 protein: CASSPGTSGRSYNEQFF

CDR3 length: 13
J gene: TRBJ2-3
V gene: TRBV5-4
clone size: -
D gene: -
CDR3 DNA: TGTGCCAGCAGCCAGACGGATAGCGATACGCAGTATTTT
CDR3 protein: CASSQTDSDTQYF

CDR3 length: 14
J gene: TRBJ2-7
V gene: TRBV28
clone size: -
D gene: TRBD1
CDR3 DNA: TGTGCCAGCAGTGTCCGGGACAGACCCTACGAGCAGTACTTC
CDR3 protein: CASSVRDRPYEQYF

CDR3 length: 15
J gene: TRBJ2-7
V gene: TRBV7-2
clone size: -
D gene: -
CDR3 DNA: TGTGCCAGCAGCCCCGCCGGGGGAGGTTCTTACGAGCAGTACTTC
CDR3 protein: CASSPAGGGSYEQYF

CDR3 length: 14
J gene: TRBJ2-7
V gene: TRBV9
clone size: -
D gene: TRBD1
CDR3 DNA: TGTGCCAGCAGCGTTCGGACAGGGGCCGACGAGCAGTACTTC
CDR3 protein: CASSVRTGADEQYF

CDR3 length: 16
J gene: TRBJ2-1
V gene: TRBV2
clone size: -
D gene: -
CDR3 DNA: TGTGCCAGCAGTGGGCCTGGGGGAACTAGTATCCATGAGCAGTTCTTC
CDR3 protein: CASSGPGGTSIHEQFF

CDR3 length: 13
J gene: TRBJ2-1
V gene: TRBV28
clone size: -
D gene: TRBD1
CDR3 DNA: TGTGCCAGCAGATCTCCCCAGGGGGTTTCGGAGTTCTTC
CDR3 protein: CASRSPQGVSEFF

CDR3 length: 15
J gene: TRBJ1-1
V gene: TRBV11-2
clone size: -
D gene: -
CDR3 DNA: TGTGCCAGCAGCTTCCAAAACAGGGTTGGCACTGAAGCTTTCTTT
CDR3 protein: CASSFQNRVGTEAFF

CDR3 length: 15
J gene: TRBJ1-1
V gene: TRBV29-1
clone size: -
D gene: TRBD1
CDR3 DNA: TGCAGCGCCCTAAACAGGGGGTCCCTGAACACTGAAGCTTTCTTT
CDR3 protein: CSALNRGSLNTEAFF

CDR3 length: 14
J gene: TRBJ2-2
V gene: TRBV4-1
clone size: -
D gene: -
CDR3 DNA: TGCGCCAGCAGCCCTGGACCGAACACCGGGGAGCTGTTTTTT
CDR3 protein: CASSPGPNTGELFF

CDR3 length: 14
J gene: TRBJ1-1
V gene: TRBV7-8
clone size: -
D gene: TRBD1
CDR3 DNA: TGTGCCAGCAGCTGGGGACAGAAGAACACTGAAGCTTTCTTT
CDR3 protein: CASSWGQKNTEAFF

CDR3 length: 14
J gene: TRBJ2-7
V gene: TRBV27
clone size: -
D gene: TRBD1
CDR3 DNA: TGTGCCAGCAGTAAGGACAGGGGAGGCTACGAGCAGTACTTC
CDR3 protein: CASSKDRGGYEQYF

CDR3 length: 16
J gene: TRBJ2-3
V gene: TRBV9
clone size: -
D gene: TRBD2
CDR3 DNA: TGTGCCAGCAGCCCGCGCGATCTAGCGGGAGTTTCTGCGCAGTATTTT
CDR3 protein: CASSPRDLAGVSAQYF

CDR3 length: 15
J gene: TRBJ1-2
V gene: TRBV4-2
clone size: few
D gene: -
CDR3 DNA: TGTGCCAGCAGCCAAGAGATAGAGGGCAGAAGAGGCTACACCTTC
CDR3 protein: CASSQEIEGRRGYTF

CDR3 length: 13
J gene: TRBJ2-7
V gene: TRBV7-2
clone size: -
D gene: -
CDR3 DNA: TGTGCCAGCAGCGAAGGACCACCTACGGAGCAGTACTTC
CDR3 protein: CASSEGPPTEQYF

CDR3 length: 14
J gene: TRBJ1-2
V gene: TRBV7-2
clone size: -
D gene: -
CDR3 DNA: TGTGCCAGCAGCTTTGGCGGGGGTGGGTATGGCTACACCTTC
CDR3 protein: CASSFGGGGYGYTF

CDR3 length: 13
J gene: TRBJ1-1
V gene: TRBV6-1
clone size: -
D gene: -
CDR3 DNA: TGTGCCAGCAGTGAAGTAGACGGGTGGGAAGCTTTCTTT
CDR3 protein: CASSEVDGWEAFF

CDR3 length: 14
J gene: TRBJ1-2
V gene: TRBV7-2
clone size: few
D gene: -
CDR3 DNA: TGTGCCAGCAGCCAGGGGTTCGGTCTTTATGGCTACACCTTC
CDR3 protein: CASSQGFGLYGYTF

CDR3 length: 13
J gene: TRBJ1-5
V gene: TRBV7-9
clone size: -
D gene: -
CDR3 DNA: TGTGCCAGCAGCTTAGTTTCTCATCAGCCCCAGCATTTT
CDR3 protein: CASSLVSHQPQHF

CDR3 length: 12
J gene: TRBJ1-2
V gene: TRBV29-1
clone size: -
D gene: -
CDR3 DNA: TGCAGCGTTGAGAAGAGTAACTATGGCTACACCTTC
CDR3 protein: CSVEKSNYGYTF

CDR3 length: 13
J gene: TRBJ2-7
V gene: TRBV30
clone size: few
D gene: TRBD1
CDR3 DNA: TGTGCCTGGAGTGTACGGGACAGGGGGAGTTTGAAATTC
CDR3 protein: CAWSVRDRGSLKF

CDR3 length: 9
J gene: TRBJ2-3
V gene: TRBV10-1
clone size: -
D gene: -
CDR3 DNA: TGCGCCAGCTGGAATGGACAGACTTTT
CDR3 protein: CASWNGQTF

CDR3 length: 15
J gene: TRBJ1-4
V gene: TRBV4-2
clone size: few
D gene: -
CDR3 DNA: TGTGCCAGCAGTCGATTTGACAGGAATAATGAAAAACTGTTTTTT
CDR3 protein: CASSRFDRNNEKLFF